The clone carrying this T cell receptor (beta chain) was seen only a few times. The antigen remains undetermined. This sample was taken from a study of blood T cells in healthy people across ages. Findings and limits, study-wide: Naive T cell percentage strongly correlated with TCR beta diversity.

Donors were healthy Caucasian individuals from Russia aged about 6 to 90. The CDR3 is made up of 16 amino acids. V dropped 2 bases and J dropped 6; count of bases not matched to a gene: 3. In germline, CDR1 is MNHEY, CDR2 SVGAGI. It was with a sample-barcoded 5' primer and a J-beta primer mix that a second PCR of about 7 to 12 cycles was run. Every cDNA molecule bore a tag from a template-switch adaptor containing 12 random nucleotides. TCRdb re-called the 5' RACE reads with MiXCR, one entry per CDR3 protein. The sample lists some 710,000 distinct CDR3 sequences; about a fifth were seen once. This TCR came from a man between 65 and 85 years old in good health. The chain uses TRBV6-5 and TRBJ1-6, with 11 bases that match TRBD1. Sequencing was carried out using blood. The DNA for the CDR3 is TGTGCCAGCAGTTACGGACAGGGGGCTCGTAATTCACCCCTCCACTTT. Amino acids: CASSYGQGARNSPLHF.